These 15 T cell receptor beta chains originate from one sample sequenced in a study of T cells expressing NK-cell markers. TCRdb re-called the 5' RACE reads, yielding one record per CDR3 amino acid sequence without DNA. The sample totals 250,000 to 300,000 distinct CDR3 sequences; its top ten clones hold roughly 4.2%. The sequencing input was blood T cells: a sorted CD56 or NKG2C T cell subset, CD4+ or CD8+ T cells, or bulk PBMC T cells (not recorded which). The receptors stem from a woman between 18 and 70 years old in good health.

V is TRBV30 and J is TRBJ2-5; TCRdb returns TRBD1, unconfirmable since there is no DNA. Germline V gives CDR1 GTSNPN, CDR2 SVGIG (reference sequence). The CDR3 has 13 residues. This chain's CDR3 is CAWGPGRGETQYF.

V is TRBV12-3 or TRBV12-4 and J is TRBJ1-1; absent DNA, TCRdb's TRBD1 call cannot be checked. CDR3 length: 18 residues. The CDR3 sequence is CASSLRFGQVGMNTEAFF.

The CDR3 sequence: CASSIIGLAASYNEQFF. The chain has TRBV19 and TRBJ2-1; TCRdb's D call of TRBD2 is untestable without DNA. Germline loops: CDR1 LNHDA, CDR2 SQIVND (reference sequence). This CDR3 spans 17 amino acids.

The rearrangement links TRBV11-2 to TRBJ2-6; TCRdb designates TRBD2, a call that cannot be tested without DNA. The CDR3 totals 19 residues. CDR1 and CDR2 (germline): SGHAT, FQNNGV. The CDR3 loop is CASSLIVGGPSSGANVLTF.

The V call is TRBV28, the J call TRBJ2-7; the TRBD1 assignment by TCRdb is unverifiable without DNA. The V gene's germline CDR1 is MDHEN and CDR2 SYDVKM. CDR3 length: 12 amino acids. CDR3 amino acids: CATGRGVHEQYF.

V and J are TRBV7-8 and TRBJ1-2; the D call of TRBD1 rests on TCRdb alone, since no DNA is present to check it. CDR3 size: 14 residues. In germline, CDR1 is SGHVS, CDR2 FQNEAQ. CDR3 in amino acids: CASSTSQGTYGYTF. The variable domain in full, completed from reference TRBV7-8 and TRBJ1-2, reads GAGVSQSPRYKVAKRGQDVALRCDPISGHVSLFWYQQALGQGPEFLTYFQNEAQLDKSGLPSDRFFAERPEGSVSTLKIQRTQQEDSAVYLCASSTSQGTYGYTFGSGTRLTVV.

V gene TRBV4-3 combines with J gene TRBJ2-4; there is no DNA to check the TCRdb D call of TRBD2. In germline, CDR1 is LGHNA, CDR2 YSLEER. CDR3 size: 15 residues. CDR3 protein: CASSPTSGGKNIQYF.

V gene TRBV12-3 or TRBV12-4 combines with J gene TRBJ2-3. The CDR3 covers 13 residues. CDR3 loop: CASSLGMADTQYF.

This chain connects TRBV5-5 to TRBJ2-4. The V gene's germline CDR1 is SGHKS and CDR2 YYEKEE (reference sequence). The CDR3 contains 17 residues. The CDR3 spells CASSLILFSEAKNIQYF.

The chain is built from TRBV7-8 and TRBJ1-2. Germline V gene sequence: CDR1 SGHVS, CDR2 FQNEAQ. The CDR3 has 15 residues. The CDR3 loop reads CASTKRTDSNYGYTF.

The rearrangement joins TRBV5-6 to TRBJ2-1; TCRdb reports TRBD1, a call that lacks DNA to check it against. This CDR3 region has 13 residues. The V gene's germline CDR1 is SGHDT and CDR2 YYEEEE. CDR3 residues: CASSSTGDNEQFF. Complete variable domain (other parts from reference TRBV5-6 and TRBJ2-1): DAGVTQSPTHLIKTRGQQVTLRCSPKSGHDTVSWYQQALGQGPQFIFQYYEEEERQRGNFPDRFSGHQFPNYSSELNVNALLLGDSALYLCASSSTGDNEQFFGPGTRLTVL.

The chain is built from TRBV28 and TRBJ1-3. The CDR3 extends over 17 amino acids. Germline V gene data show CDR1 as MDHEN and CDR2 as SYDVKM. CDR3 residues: CASSYALGRYSGNTIYF.

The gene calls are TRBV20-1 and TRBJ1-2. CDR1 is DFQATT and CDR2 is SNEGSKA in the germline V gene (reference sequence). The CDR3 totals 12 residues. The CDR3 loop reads CSARLIGGGYTF.

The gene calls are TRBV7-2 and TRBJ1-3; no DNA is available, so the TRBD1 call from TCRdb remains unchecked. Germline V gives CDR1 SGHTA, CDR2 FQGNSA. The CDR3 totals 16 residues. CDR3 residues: CASSLGDRVPGNTIYF.

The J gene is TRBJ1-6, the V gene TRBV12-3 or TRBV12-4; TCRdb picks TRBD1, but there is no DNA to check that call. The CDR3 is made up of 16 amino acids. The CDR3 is CASSAAGAVTYSPLHF.